Presented here are 10 T cell receptor beta chains from one specimen sequenced in a study of naive and memory T cell subsets (dated by TCRdb to 2016 to 2017). To prepare the library, UMI-ligation and nested PCR was applied. The instrument given in TCRdb is Illumina MiSeq. The beta constant-region primer consisted of an equimolar mixture of two oligonucleotides that together covered TRBC1 and TRBC2. TCRdb reworked the public reads: Q25 trimming with fastp, MiXCR clone assembly, productive beta chains retained. Entries are consolidated by CDR3 protein sequence, retaining the most common genes and DNA. The table for this sample lists around 160,000 distinct CDR3 sequences; around 15% of them were counted only once. The ten largest clones represent roughly 0.13% of the sample. Sequenced sample: naive CD4+ T cells from blood. Per the publication, the cell subset or site label means: naive T cells, CD45RA high CD27+. Receptors were obtained from a human donor in good health.

This clonotype was counted ten times or more. CDR3 nucleotide sequence: TGTGCCAGCAGTTTACCCCCCCTGGGCGGGGAGCTGTTTTTT. This encodes CASSLPPLGGELFF. This chain connects TRBV28 to TRBJ2-2; D uncertain. Trimming stripped 2 bases from V and 7 bases from J, with 11 bases between. Germline values: CDR1 MDHEN, CDR2 SYDVKM. The CDR3 length is 14 residues.

This clonotype was recorded a few times. The genes are TRBV14 and TRBJ2-7; D is unresolved. Germline-derived CDR1 and CDR2 are SGHDN and FVKESK. Trimming cost V 4 bases and J 3 bases, with 7 bases left between them. CDR3 size: 12 residues. The CDR3 DNA is TGTGCCAGCAGCCTCAAATTCTACGAGCAGTACTTC. This sequence encodes CASSLKFYEQYF.

The rearrangement uses TRBV7-2 and TRBJ2-3, with D maybe TRBD1 (8 bases). Germline CDR1 is SGHTA and CDR2 is FQGNSA. The CDR3 covers 18 residues. The ends were cut back, 6 bases at V and 1 base at J, with 23 bases in the middle. The DNA for the CDR3 is TGTGCCAGCAGTTTCGCGGTGCGAGCGGGACAGGGCACAGATACGCAGTATTTT. This codes for CASSFAVRAGQGTDTQYF.

The V call is TRBV30, the J call TRBJ1-1; unclear D gene. V gave up 2 bases and J gave up 0 bases, with 10 bases separating them. The germline V gene encodes CDR1 GTSNPN and CDR2 SVGIG (reference sequence). The length of the CDR3 is 14 residues. The CDR3 DNA is TGTGCCTGGAGTACGACGGACGTGAACACTGAAGCTTTCTTT. Its protein product is CAWSTTDVNTEAFF.

The V and J genes are TRBV27 and TRBJ2-7; D is perhaps TRBD1 or TRBD2 (5 bases each). The CDR3 is 14 residues long. V was trimmed by 8 bases and J by 0 bases, leaving 14 bases between them. Germline CDR1 reads MNHEY; CDR2 reads SMNVEV (reference sequence). DNA for the CDR3: TGTGCCAGCGGACGGGACGCCAACTCCTACGAGCAGTACTTC. Translating gives CASGRDANSYEQYF.

The chain uses TRBV12-3 or TRBV12-4 and TRBJ2-6; D is undetermined. Trimming took 1 base from V and 2 from J, leaving 6 bases between them. This CDR3 comprises 15 residues. The CDR3 region is CASSLVATGANVLTF. The CDR3 DNA sequence: TGTGCCAGCAGTTTAGTGGCTACTGGGGCCAACGTCCTGACTTTC.

The J gene is TRBJ2-2, the V gene TRBV7-8; no definite D call. Germline CDR1 and CDR2: SGHVS and FQNEAQ. Deletions cut 3 bases from V and 1 base from J, with 18 bases between. CDR3 size: 18 residues. The CDR3, as DNA: TGTGCCAGCAGCTTGAGGAAATTGGGCCTACGGAACACCGGGGAGCTGTTTTTT. Protein: CASSLRKLGLRNTGELFF.

J is TRBJ1-5 and V is TRBV19; 11 bases are a match to TRBD1. Germline V gives CDR1 LNHDA, CDR2 SQIVND (reference sequence). J was trimmed by 6 bases and V by 7 bases; bases with no gene match: 11. CDR3 size: 16 residues. The CDR3 sequence: CASKQSGTGGFQPQHF. Written as DNA, the CDR3 is TGTGCCAGTAAACAGTCCGGGACAGGGGGTTTTCAGCCCCAGCATTTT.

There are a few counts of this clonotype. The chain employs TRBV6-5 and TRBJ2-7; possibly TRBD2 for D (5 bases). This CDR3 has 15 amino acids. The V and J ends lost 8 bases and 0 bases respectively, with 17 bases between them. Germline V gives CDR1 MNHEY, CDR2 SVGAGI. The DNA for the CDR3 is TGTGCCAGCCGCCAAGCTAGCCCAAGCTCCTACGAGCAGTACTTC. Translated, it gives CASRQASPSSYEQYF.

V usage is TRBV20-1 and J usage is TRBJ2-3; the D gene is possibly TRBD2 (5 bases). The CDR3 runs 16 residues. Germline assignment: CDR1 DFQATT and CDR2 SNEGSKA (reference sequence). Deletions cut 3 bases from V and 2 bases from J, with 18 bases between. The CDR3 DNA reads TGCAGTGCTAGGACACCACTAGGCACCTTCACAGATACGCAGTATTTT. Translation: CSARTPLGTFTDTQYF.